Below, one T cell receptor beta chain is given with its context. As to time point: patch test 1, 2 weeks after DPC sensitization. The treatment denotes: therapeutic diphenylcyclopropenone sensitization with weekly scalp DPC. With 3 bases clipped from V and 5 bases from J, the junction kept 3 bases outside the gene matches. The length of the CDR3 is 15 residues. Germline V CDR1 and CDR2: SGHTA, FQGNSA. The data were obtained in a study of human T cells and chemical hapten exposure. TCRdb itself ran the RACE reads through MiXCR, one entry per CDR3 protein. The sample consists of around 120,000 distinct CDR3 sequences, about an eighth of them appearing once.

The chain links TRBV7-2 to TRBJ2-3; the match to TRBD1 covers 12 bases. The sample in question was whole blood, obtained in connection with sensitization to the hapten diphenylcyclopropenone (DPC). This receptor was taken from a man younger than 30 with alopecia areata. Some clones in this sample may be carry-over from other donors' samples. The CDR3 sequence: CASSFGDRGLDTQYF. The DNA of the CDR3 is TGTGCCAGCAGCTTTGGGGACAGGGGGCTAGATACGCAGTATTTT.